This TCR beta chain was identified in a study of shared clonotypes between healthy human individuals. Study information: Donor composition was a couple of women and a few men, aged 18 to 49.

The investigators split CD4+ cells into a CD45RA+ naive subset and a CD45RA-negative memory subset. The ends were cut back, 6 bases at V and 5 bases at J, with 9 bases in the middle. This CDR3 is built from 12 residues. Germline CDR1 reads MNHEY; CDR2 reads SVGAGI. Deep was the level at which the assay was run. Profiled with immunoSEQ multiplex PCR; TCRdb holds only in-frame clones, not every one. This sample carries approximately 2,300,000 clones, roughly 92% of them seen once, and the ten largest clones take 0.3% to 0.45%. Sequenced sample: naive CD4+ T cells from PBMCs. The subset here: CD45RA+ positively selected. This sequence was found in a man younger than 35 in good health. Some clones in this sample may be carry-over from other donors' samples. The V and J genes are TRBV6-5 and TRBJ2-3; tentatively, D is TRBD2 (6 bases). CDR3 nucleotides: TGTGCCAGCAGAGCCGGGGGAGATACGCAGTATTTT. Protein: CASRAGGDTQYF.